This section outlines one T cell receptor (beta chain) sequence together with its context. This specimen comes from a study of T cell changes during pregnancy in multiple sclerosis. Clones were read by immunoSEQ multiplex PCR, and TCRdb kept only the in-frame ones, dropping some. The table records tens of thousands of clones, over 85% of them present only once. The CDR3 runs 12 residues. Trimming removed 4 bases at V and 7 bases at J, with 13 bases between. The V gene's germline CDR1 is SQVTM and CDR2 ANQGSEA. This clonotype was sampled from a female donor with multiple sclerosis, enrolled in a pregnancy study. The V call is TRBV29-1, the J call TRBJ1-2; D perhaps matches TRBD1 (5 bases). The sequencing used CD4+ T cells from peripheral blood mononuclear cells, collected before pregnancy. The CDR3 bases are TGCAGCGTTGTGGGCAGGGACTCTGGCTACACCTTC. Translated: CSVVGRDSGYTF.